Following are 11 T cell receptor beta chains from one sample sequenced in a study of shared clonotypes between healthy human individuals. Only in-frame clones appear in the TCRdb table, and some are missing; sequencing was by immunoSEQ multiplex PCR. Found here are around 600,000 clones, 85% to 95% of them singletons; the top ten hold 0.11%. Naive CD8 cells lacked CD45RO, underwent positive selection for CCR7 and left out terminally differentiated effector memory CD45RA+ cells. Sequences were obtained from naive CD8+ T cells sorted from blood. Receptor source: a woman in her twenties or thirties in good health.

The rearrangement links TRBV19 to TRBJ2-2; TRBD1 matches 7 bases. The CDR3 covers 15 residues. Trimming cost V 8 bases and J 5 bases; bases outside gene matches: 11. Germline V gene sequence: CDR1 LNHDA, CDR2 SQIVND (reference sequence). This chain's CDR3 is CASSGQGVRTGELFF. In DNA, the CDR3 is TGTGCCAGTTCCGGCCAGGGGGTTCGTACCGGGGAGCTGTTTTTT.

The chain recombines TRBV19 with TRBJ2-2, with D uncertain. Germline values: CDR1 LNHDA, CDR2 SQIVND (reference sequence). V shed 3 bases and J shed 6 bases, with 5 bases lying between them. The CDR3 loop spans 12 amino acids. Here the CDR3 reads CASSIVPGELFF. CDR3 bases: TGTGCCAGTAGTATCGTCCCCGGGGAGCTGTTTTTT.

The rearrangement uses TRBV27 and TRBJ2-1, with D perhaps matching TRBD1 (6 bases). The CDR3 is 13 residues long. With 8 bases removed from V and 6 bases from J, the gap between germline ends came to 14 bases. Germline V gene lookup returns CDR1 MNHEY and CDR2 SMNVEV (reference sequence). The CDR3: CASADSLGNEQFF. In nucleotides, the CDR3 is TGTGCCAGCGCGGACAGCCTAGGCAATGAGCAGTTCTTC.

Notes on this clone: The junction and the germline gene differ at one end; a read error may be behind it. The V and J genes are TRBV4-1 and TRBJ2-3, with TRBD1 as a possible D gene (5 bases). The CDR3 length is 16 residues. The germline V gene encodes CDR1 MGHRA and CDR2 YSYEKL. The CDR3 DNA sequence: TGCGCCAACAGCCAAGATGGGGCAGGAAGCACAGATACGCAGTATTTT. The encoded protein is CANSQDGAGSTDTQYF.

This clone was seen just once. V and J are TRBV9 and TRBJ2-1; 7 nucleotides align to TRBD2. The CDR3 runs 15 residues. Germline V CDR1 and CDR2: SGDLS, YYNGEE. Losses at the gene ends were 0 bases for V and 6 bases for J; bases not matched to a gene: 6. The CDR3 coding sequence is TGTGCCAGCAGCGTAGTGGCGGGAGTGGCCAATGAGCAGTTCTTC. It encodes CASSVVAGVANEQFF.

V usage is TRBV4-1 and J usage is TRBJ2-3, with 7 bases aligning to TRBD2. Looked up from germline, CDR1 is MGHRA and CDR2 is YSYEKL. Unmatched junction bases numbered 4, after V lost 4 bases and J lost 0 bases. CDR3 length equals 15 residues. The CDR3 DNA reads as TGCGCCAGCAGCCCCGGACTAGGGAGCACAGATACGCAGTATTTT. It yields the protein CASSPGLGSTDTQYF.

The chain joins TRBV19 to TRBJ1-5, with a tentative D call TRBD1 (6 bases). CDR3 size: 13 residues. Trimming stripped 7 bases from V and 5 bases from J, with 12 bases between. Germline V CDR1 and CDR2: LNHDA, SQIVND (reference sequence). CDR3 in DNA: TGTGCCAGTAAGGGGGGGCGGGATCAGCCCCAGCATTTT. Translated, it gives CASKGGRDQPQHF. The variable domain in full, with the rest retrieved from reference TRBV19 and TRBJ1-5, is DGGITQSPKYLFRKEGQNVTLSCEQNLNHDAMYWYRQDPGQGLRLIYYSQIVNDFQKGDIAEGYSVSREKKESFPLTVTSAQKNPTAFYLCASKGGRDQPQHFGDGTRLSIL.

The chain has TRBV4-1 and TRBJ2-1, with D uncertain. CDR1 and CDR2 (germline): MGHRA, YSYEKL. CDR3 length equals 15 residues. The V and J ends lost 0 bases and 0 bases respectively, with 6 bases between them. The chain's CDR3 is CASSQEVLSYNEQFF. The CDR3 DNA sequence: TGCGCCAGCAGCCAAGAGGTCCTCTCCTACAATGAGCAGTTCTTC.

This clone was counted a few times. The rearrangement uses TRBV11-2 and TRBJ2-7; TRBD2 might be the D (6 bases). The CDR3 covers 13 residues. CDR1 SGHAT and CDR2 FQNNGV come from the germline V gene. Trimming left V 4 bases short and J 2 bases short, with 9 bases between. The CDR3 DNA is TGTGCCAGCAGCTGGGACTCCACCTACGAGCAGTACTTC. It codes for CASSWDSTYEQYF.

The CDR3 coding sequence is TGTGCCAGCAGCCAAGATCGGCGGGGAATTAATGGCTACACCTTC. Its translation is CASSQDRRGINGYTF. This chain uses TRBV14 with TRBJ1-2; D is undetermined. The CDR3 totals 15 residues. V lost 0 bases and J lost 6, with 14 bases in between. CDR1 and CDR2 from the germline V gene are SGHDN and FVKESK.

This clone was seen a single time. The chain carries TRBV6-6 and TRBJ2-1, with D perhaps matching TRBD2 (7 bases). The ends were cut back, 8 bases at V and 9 bases at J, with 14 bases in the middle. CDR3 length equals 12 residues. Germline lookup yields CDR1 MNHNY and CDR2 SVGAGI (reference sequence). The CDR3 region has the DNA TGTGCCAGCGAGGGGGAGGGGGGTGAGCAGTTCTTC. This sequence encodes CASEGEGGEQFF.